The 32 T cell receptor beta chains presented below share a single source sample, sequenced in a study of blood T cell repertoires in COVID-19 (dated by TCRdb to the early 2020s). Libraries were constructed by the immunoSEQ multiplex PCR assay. TCRdb obtained this table from immuneACCESS and retained in-frame rearrangements with V and J assigned. These tables miss some clones; where compared with another copy, unresolved V genes account for less than half of the shortfall, and the remainder is unexplained. The sample table records some 50,000 clones; 90% of these occur just once. The ten top clones hold about 6% of the sample. Sequenced material: peripheral blood. All receptors come from a man aged 35-49 years with acute or convalescent COVID-19.

V and J are TRBV7-6 and TRBJ2-5; 9 bases fit TRBD2. In germline, CDR1 is SGHVS, CDR2 FNYEAQ. The CDR3 runs to 16 residues. V was clipped by 1 base and J by 1 base; unmatched bases: 4. CDR3 in amino acids: CASSLGGRGSQETQYF. In DNA form, the CDR3 reads TGTGCCAGCAGCTTAGGCGGGAGGGGGTCCCAAGAGACCCAGTACTTC.

This chain connects TRBV9 to TRBJ2-1, with 8 bases matching TRBD2. J gave up 4 bases and V 3 bases, and 15 bases lay outside the gene matches. CDR3 length: 18 residues. The V gene's germline CDR1 is SGDLS and CDR2 YYNGEE. The CDR3 loop reads CASSEGTLAGGRYNEQFF. CDR3 nucleotides: TGTGCCAGCAGCGAGGGGACTCTGGCGGGAGGAAGGTACAATGAGCAGTTCTTC.

The V call is TRBV11-3, the J call TRBJ1-2; D uncertain. The CDR3 spans 13 residues. V was trimmed by 2 bases and J by 4 bases, leaving 8 bases between them. Germline-derived CDR1 and CDR2 are SGHNT and YENEEA. The CDR3 DNA reads as TGTGCCAGCAGCTTAAGTATCGGCTATGGCTACACCTTC. Its protein is CASSLSIGYGYTF. Looking up the rest from reference TRBV11-3 and TRBJ1-2 gives the full variable domain: EAGVVQSPRYKIIEKKQPVAFWCNPISGHNTLYWYLQNLGQGPELLIRYENEEAVDDSQLPKDRFSAERLKGVDSTLKIQPAELGDSAVYLCASSLSIGYGYTFGSGTRLTVV.

This clone was recorded only once. The chain recombines TRBV11-2 with TRBJ1-6; 12 bases align to TRBD1. Per germline, CDR1 SGHAT and CDR2 FQNNGV. CDR3 size: 16 residues. Trimming removed 3 bases from V and 5 bases from J; junction bases left unmatched: 2. The CDR3 bases are TGTGCCAGCAGCTTCGGGACAGGGGGCCATAATTCACCCCTCCACTTT. This codes for CASSFGTGGHNSPLHF.

This chain connects TRBV12-3 or TRBV12-4 to TRBJ2-1, with D uncertain. CDR3 size: 12 residues. Trimming shortened V by 5 bases and J by 8 bases, and 10 bases separated the two germline ends. The CDR3 sequence is CASSASKYEQFF. The DNA for the CDR3 is TGTGCCAGCAGTGCGAGCAAGTATGAGCAGTTCTTC.

This chain uses TRBV6-5 with TRBJ1-5; TRBD1 might be the D (5 bases). CDR1 is MNHEY, CDR2 SVGAGI, per germline. This CDR3 region has 15 residues. Trimming took off 5 bases at V and 6 bases at J, with 17 bases between the two ends. The CDR3 sequence: CASSQGQGISQPQHF. The CDR3 coding sequence is TGTGCCAGCAGTCAGGGCCAGGGAATCAGTCAGCCCCAGCATTTT.

This chain uses TRBV9 with TRBJ1-2; 8 bases are a match to TRBD1. J was trimmed by 9 bases and V by 4 bases; bases with no gene match: 23. This CDR3 is 18 amino acids long. Germline assignment: CDR1 SGDLS and CDR2 YYNGEE. The CDR3 region is CASSRQGQLSPAPERYTF. CDR3 in DNA: TGTGCCAGCAGCAGACAGGGGCAGCTCTCTCCGGCCCCAGAACGCTACACCTTC.

V is TRBV9 and J is TRBJ1-2; the D gene is possibly TRBD1 (5 bases). V lost 0 bases, J lost 7 bases, and 10 bases lay in between. Germline values: CDR1 SGDLS, CDR2 YYNGEE. This CDR3 has 13 residues. For the CDR3, the DNA is TGTGCCAGCAGCGTAGGGGGCGGGGCTGGCTACACCTTC. As protein: CASSVGGGAGYTF.

The chain carries TRBV30 and TRBJ1-5, with D maybe TRBD1 (5 bases). Per the germline V gene, CDR1 is GTSNPN and CDR2 is SVGIG (reference sequence). The CDR3 is made up of 13 amino acids. V was cut by 5 bases and J by 6 bases, with 14 bases left in between. The CDR3 here is CAWAPGPLQPQHF. CDR3 DNA sequence: TGTGCCTGGGCCCCAGGGCCTCTTCAGCCCCAGCATTTT.

A remark on this clone: An end of the junction does not agree with germline; a read error may underlie this. The V and J genes are TRBV2 and TRBJ1-4; 7 bases map to TRBD1. CDR1 is SNHLY, CDR2 FYNNEI, per germline. The CDR3 covers 13 residues. In DNA form, the CDR3 reads TGTGCAAGCAAAGGGGGCTTGAGTGAAAAACTGTTTTTT. Its translation is CASKGGLSEKLFF.

This rearrangement joins TRBV5-6 to TRBJ2-7, with D hard to call. This CDR3 contains 15 residues. Per germline, CDR1 SGHDT and CDR2 YYEEEE. Deletions cut 1 base from V and 4 bases from J, with 15 bases between. For the CDR3, the DNA is TGTGCCAGCAGCTTGTTGGCGATCTCGGGTTACGAGCAGTACTTC. Translation gives CASSLLAISGYEQYF.

The gene calls are TRBV6-5 and TRBJ2-3, with unresolved D. CDR1 and CDR2 from the germline V gene are MNHEY and SVGAGI. The length of the CDR3 is 14 residues. Deletions cut 4 bases from V and 6 bases from J, with 14 bases between. CDR3 sequence: CASSSPASGDTQYF. CDR3 sequence (DNA): TGTGCCAGCAGTTCCCCGGCGTCCGGGGATACGCAGTATTTT.

The chain has TRBV7-2 and TRBJ2-2; the match to TRBD1 covers 7 bases. Germline loops: CDR1 SGHTA, CDR2 FQGNSA. With 5 bases clipped from V and 1 base from J, the junction kept 7 bases outside the gene matches. The CDR3 has 16 amino acids. The CDR3 region is CASSAIRGMNTGELFF. The CDR3, as DNA: TGTGCCAGCAGCGCAATCAGGGGGATGAACACCGGGGAGCTGTTTTTT. Full variable domain (rest looked up from reference TRBV7-2 and TRBJ2-2): GAGVSQSPSNKVTEKGKDVELRCDPISGHTALYWYRQSLGQGLEFLIYFQGNSAPDKSGLPSDRFSAERTGGSVSTLTIQRTQQEDSAVYLCASSAIRGMNTGELFFGEGSRLTVL.

V usage is TRBV7-2 and J usage is TRBJ2-3; TRBD2 matches at 7 bases. The germline gives CDR1 SGHTA, CDR2 FQGNSA. The CDR3 covers 16 residues. V lost 1 base to trimming and J lost 3 bases; unmatched junction nucleotides: 7. The CDR3 sequence: CASSLEGRAETDTQYF. CDR3 in DNA: TGTGCCAGCAGCTTAGAGGGGAGGGCCGAAACAGATACGCAGTATTTT.

The chain employs TRBV3-1 (or the pseudogene TRBV3-2) and TRBJ1-2; perhaps TRBD1 as D (5 bases). V was trimmed by 7 bases and J by 2 bases, leaving 17 bases between them. The CDR3 extends over 15 amino acids. Germline V gene sequence: CDR1 LGHDT, CDR2 YNNKEL (reference sequence). This CDR3 is CASTPWGGINYGYTF. CDR3 DNA: TGTGCCAGCACTCCGTGGGGCGGAATAAACTATGGCTACACCTTC.

The chain is built from TRBV25-1 and TRBJ2-3; tentative D call: TRBD1 (5 bases). V lost 5 bases and J 6 bases, leaving 9 bases between the germline ends. Germline-derived CDR1 and CDR2 are MGHDK and SYGVNS. This CDR3 is 12 amino acids long. CDR3 DNA sequence: TGTGCCAGCAGTCCCTGGGGCGATACGCAGTATTTT. Translated, it gives CASSPWGDTQYF.

V and J are TRBV9 and TRBJ2-7, with D tentatively TRBD2 (6 bases). The germline CDR1 and CDR2 sequences are SGDLS and YYNGEE. The CDR3 runs to 11 residues. With 7 bases removed from V and 3 bases from J, the gap between germline ends came to 8 bases. The CDR3 reads CASGSGYEQYF. Here the CDR3 DNA reads TGTGCCAGCGGTAGCGGCTACGAGCAGTACTTC.

The V gene is TRBV6-1, the J gene TRBJ2-7, with TRBD2 identical over 10 bases. The CDR3 has 15 residues. The trim removed 2 bases at V and 0 bases at J, leaving 1 base unmatched. Germline V CDR1 and CDR2: MNHNS, SASEGT. The CDR3 protein is CASSELAGDSYEQYF. For the CDR3, the DNA is TGTGCCAGCAGTGAACTAGCGGGGGACTCCTACGAGCAGTACTTC.

V gene TRBV3-1 (or the pseudogene TRBV3-2) combines with J gene TRBJ1-1; D gene uncertain. Deletions cut 0 bases from V and 1 base from J, with 6 bases between. This CDR3 has 14 residues. The V gene's germline CDR1 is LGHDT and CDR2 YNNKEL (reference sequence). The CDR3 spells CASSQEVGNTEAFF. The CDR3 nucleotides read TGTGCCAGCAGCCAAGAAGTCGGGAACACTGAAGCTTTCTTT.

The chain links TRBV7-2 to TRBJ1-1; TRBD1 matches at 9 bases. Per germline, CDR1 SGHTA and CDR2 FQGNSA. The CDR3 is made up of 16 amino acids. V dropped 4 bases and J dropped 5; count of bases not matched to a gene: 11. The CDR3 DNA reads TGTGCCAGCAGCTCCCCCGCGGGACAGGGAAGGACTGAAGCTTTCTTT. Residues: CASSSPAGQGRTEAFF.

This chain uses TRBV27 with TRBJ2-7; 9 bases are shared with TRBD2. The CDR3 spans 14 residues. With V trimmed by 5 bases and J by 3 bases, 5 bases remained unmatched. The germline gives CDR1 MNHEY, CDR2 SMNVEV (reference sequence). CDR3 region: CASSAREGLYEQYF. CDR3 sequence (DNA): TGTGCCAGCAGTGCGCGGGAGGGCCTCTACGAGCAGTACTTC.

CDR3: CASSQDLTSAKNIQYF. In nucleotides, the CDR3 is TGCGCCAGCAGCCAAGACCTTACATCAGCCAAAAACATTCAGTACTTC. The genes are TRBV4-3 and TRBJ2-4; no firm D call. Trimming stripped 0 bases from V and 0 bases from J, with 9 bases between. Germline CDR1 reads LGHNA; CDR2 reads YSLEER. The CDR3 length is 16 residues.

The chain couples TRBV6-2 or TRBV6-3 to TRBJ2-4, with D possibly TRBD1 on 5 matching bases. Per the germline V gene, CDR1 is MNHEY and CDR2 is SVGEGT. The CDR3 loop spans 19 amino acids. The V end was cut by 5 bases, the J end by 0 bases, with 23 bases between. CDR3 protein: CASSTYSVLDRGAKNIQYF. As DNA, the CDR3 is TGTGCCAGCAGTACCTATTCGGTTTTGGATAGGGGAGCCAAAAACATTCAGTACTTC.

The rearrangement links TRBV4-1 to TRBJ2-2, with 10 bases aligning to TRBD2. The junction had 6 bases not matched to a gene; V was cut back by 1 base and J by 4 bases. Germline CDR1 MGHRA, CDR2 YSYEKL. The CDR3 has 17 amino acids. CDR3 DNA sequence: TGCGCCAGCAGCCAAGTGTCACTAGCGGGATTCACCGGGGAGCTGTTTTTT. Translation gives CASSQVSLAGFTGELFF.

The V gene is TRBV7-2, the J gene TRBJ2-7, with 8 positions matching TRBD1. The junction had 3 bases not matched to a gene; V was cut back by 0 bases and J by 5 bases. Germline assignment: CDR1 SGHTA and CDR2 FQGNSA. This CDR3 has 14 residues. The CDR3 DNA follows: TGTGCCAGCAGCTTAGCCCGGACAGGGAACGAGCAGTACTTC. Protein sequence: CASSLARTGNEQYF.

V usage is TRBV11-3 and J usage is TRBJ1-1; D possibly corresponds to TRBD1 (6 bases). This CDR3 is built from 15 residues. The germline V gene encodes CDR1 SGHNT and CDR2 YENEEA. Trimming shortened V by 5 bases and J by 1 base, and 14 bases separated the two germline ends. The CDR3 sequence is CASSMRMTGNTEAFF. CDR3 DNA: TGTGCCAGCAGCATGCGGATGACAGGGAACACTGAAGCTTTCTTT.

This chain joins TRBV10-2 and TRBJ2-7; TRBD2 agrees at 11 bases. Germline CDR1 is WSHSY and CDR2 is SAAADI. The CDR3 is 13 amino acids. The J segment lost 2 bases and the V segment lost 7 bases, leaving 1 base of the junction unmatched. The CDR3 nucleotides are TGCGCCAGCAAACTAGCGGGAGCCTACGAGCAGTACTTC. This sequence encodes CASKLAGAYEQYF.

V is TRBV7-9 and J is TRBJ2-7; 7 bases align to TRBD2. The length of the CDR3 is 16 residues. The J segment lost 4 bases and the V segment lost 5 bases, leaving 14 bases of the junction unmatched. CDR1 is SEHNR, CDR2 FQNEAQ, per germline (reference sequence). For the CDR3, the DNA is TGTGCCAGCAGCCCCCCTAGCGGACGATGGGGTTACGAGCAGTACTTC. Encoded protein: CASSPPSGRWGYEQYF.

The chain employs TRBV11-3 and TRBJ2-7; 12 bases map to TRBD1. The V gene end was trimmed by 2 bases and the J gene end by 6 bases; junction bases not matched to a gene: 5. The CDR3 extends over 15 amino acids. Germline values: CDR1 SGHNT, CDR2 YENEEA. The CDR3 nucleotides are TGTGCCAGCAGCTTATCGGGACAGGGGGCACCCGAGCAGTACTTC. This gives the protein CASSLSGQGAPEQYF.

The chain carries TRBV14 and TRBJ2-1; D is perhaps TRBD1 (5 bases). From germline, CDR1 is SGHDN and CDR2 FVKESK. CDR3 length equals 14 residues. Trimming pared 6 bases from V and 8 bases from J, leaving 17 bases between. The CDR3 reads CASSPTHRLDEQFF. The CDR3 DNA reads TGTGCCAGCAGTCCGACCCACAGGTTGGATGAGCAGTTCTTC.

The V gene is TRBV7-6, the J gene TRBJ1-2, with TRBD1 identical over 7 bases. After removal of 5 bases from V and 2 bases from J, the junction contained 8 bases not matched to a gene. The CDR3 consists of 15 residues. CDR1 is SGHVS, CDR2 FNYEAQ, per germline. The CDR3 sequence is CASSHSSTGNYGYTF. The DNA for the CDR3 is TGTGCCAGCAGCCATTCTTCGACAGGGAACTATGGCTACACCTTC.

The chain employs TRBV3-1 (or the pseudogene TRBV3-2) and TRBJ2-7, with 9 bases matching TRBD1. V shed 3 bases, J shed 3 bases, and the junction held 3 bases outside the gene matches. The CDR3 runs to 14 residues. Per germline, CDR1 LGHDT and CDR2 YNNKEL (reference sequence). CDR3 loop: CASSQGTGNYEQYF. The CDR3 region has the DNA TGTGCCAGCAGCCAGGGGACAGGGAACTACGAGCAGTACTTC.